The 15 T cell receptor beta chains given below trace back to one sample, sequenced in a study of T-cell memory formation after mild COVID-19. TCRdb re-analysed the 5' RACE reads in MiXCR, keeping a single row per CDR3 protein. The sample yields fewer than 550,000 distinct CDR3 sequences, 20% seen once. Sample: PBMCs or a T cell subset sorted from them (not recorded which). Receptors were obtained from an adult woman who had mild COVID-19 (a few samples of this study predate the infection). Cell type and time point are not known.

The chain employs TRBV10-3 and TRBJ2-5; TRBD2 matches 10 bases. This CDR3 contains 18 residues. Trimming removed 2 bases from V and 1 base from J; junction bases left unmatched: 10. The germline gives CDR1 ENHRY, CDR2 SYGVKD. The CDR3 DNA follows: TGTGCCATCAGTGAGATATTGTTAGCGGGGGGTGTCCAAGAGACCCAGTACTTC. Amino acid sequence: CAISEILLAGGVQETQYF.

This clonotype was recorded a few times. The rearrangement joins TRBV19 to TRBJ1-6, with 8 positions matching TRBD1. The CDR3 totals 15 residues. Trimming removed 6 bases from V and 8 bases from J; junction bases left unmatched: 9. Germline CDR1 LNHDA, CDR2 SQIVND (reference sequence). CDR3 loop: CASRRDRGRDSPLHF. The CDR3 region has the DNA TGTGCCAGTAGGAGAGACAGGGGCCGGGATTCACCCCTCCACTTT. The full variable domain, with the rest looked up from reference TRBV19 and TRBJ1-6, is DGGITQSPKYLFRKEGQNVTLSCEQNLNHDAMYWYRQDPGQGLRLIYYSQIVNDFQKGDIAEGYSVSREKKESFPLTVTSAQKNPTAFYLCASRRDRGRDSPLHFGNGTRLTVT.

Here the CDR3 reads CSARDPMSTGGYGYTF. CDR3 bases: TGCAGTGCTAGAGACCCAATGTCGACAGGGGGATATGGCTACACCTTC. The rearrangement joins TRBV20-1 to TRBJ1-2; 9 bases align to TRBD1. This CDR3 is built from 16 residues. After removal of 0 bases from V and 5 bases from J, the junction contained 10 bases not matched to a gene. The germline CDR1 and CDR2 sequences are DFQATT and SNEGSKA (reference sequence).

CDR3 sequence (DNA): TGTGCCAGAAGCGAAACAGGGGGCAACGGAAACACCATATATTTT. Its translation is CARSETGGNGNTIYF. V and J are TRBV7-6 and TRBJ1-3, with 9 bases that match TRBD1. The CDR3 consists of 15 residues. CDR1 and CDR2 from the germline V gene are SGHVS and FNYEAQ. With 9 bases clipped from V and 4 bases from J, the junction kept 10 bases outside the gene matches.

This rearrangement joins TRBV7-2 to TRBJ2-1; D uncertain. Between the trimmed V and J ends, which lost 1 base and 5 bases, there was a span of 6 bases. Per germline, CDR1 SGHTA and CDR2 FQGNSA. The length of the CDR3 is 13 residues. CDR3 residues: CASSLVSHNEQFF. In nucleotides, the CDR3 is TGTGCCAGCAGCTTAGTATCCCACAATGAGCAGTTCTTC. Complete variable domain (other parts from reference TRBV7-2 and TRBJ2-1): GAGVSQSPSNKVTEKGKDVELRCDPISGHTALYWYRQSLGQGLEFLIYFQGNSAPDKSGLPSDRFSAERTGGSVSTLTIQRTQQEDSAVYLCASSLVSHNEQFFGPGTRLTVL.

This clonotype was seen a few times. The chain couples TRBV7-8 to TRBJ2-1, with D possibly being TRBD2 (6 bases). The CDR3 length is 16 residues. V was shortened by 5 bases and J by 1 base, with 15 bases between the two germline ends. Germline lookup yields CDR1 SGHVS and CDR2 FQNEAQ. CDR3 protein: CASSPAGTGSYNEQFF. CDR3 coding DNA: TGTGCCAGCAGCCCAGCCGGGACTGGTTCCTACAATGAGCAGTTCTTC.

This clonotype occurred a few times. This chain joins TRBV9 and TRBJ2-3; the D gene is possibly TRBD1 (5 bases). Germline CDR1 and CDR2: SGDLS and YYNGEE. The CDR3 loop spans 17 amino acids. With 0 bases removed from V and 3 bases from J, the gap between germline ends came to 17 bases. DNA of the CDR3: TGTGCCAGCAGCGTAGCGTCAGGGCTCAGTGGGACAGATACGCAGTATTTT. This gives the protein CASSVASGLSGTDTQYF.

This clonotype was seen at least ten times. The chain carries TRBV5-6 and TRBJ1-3; 7 bases are shared with TRBD1. Losses at the gene ends were 4 bases for V and 4 bases for J; bases not matched to a gene: 2. The CDR3 totals 13 residues. Germline lookup yields CDR1 SGHDT and CDR2 YYEEEE. In DNA, the CDR3 is TGTGCCAGCAGCCTGGACAGGGGAAACACCATATATTTT. This sequence encodes CASSLDRGNTIYF.

V and J are TRBV30 and TRBJ2-3; D gene unclear. V was cut by 4 bases and J by 3 bases, with 14 bases left in between. Germline loops: CDR1 GTSNPN, CDR2 SVGIG (reference sequence). This CDR3 comprises 14 residues. The CDR3 DNA is TGTGCCTGGACGTTGGGGTTTCCGACAGATACGCAGTATTTT. Translation: CAWTLGFPTDTQYF.

This rearrangement joins TRBV7-3 to TRBJ2-1; D uncertain. The CDR3 consists of 14 residues. The ends were cut back, 5 bases at V and 8 bases at J, with 16 bases in the middle. CDR1 and CDR2 (germline): SGHTA, FQGTGA. CDR3 DNA: TGTGCCAGCAGCCTCACGACCCTGAATCATGAGCAGTTCTTC. Encoded protein: CASSLTTLNHEQFF.

This clonotype is a singleton in its sample. The CDR3 carries no conserved terminal phenylalanine or tryptophan, so it likely arises from a read error. The chain employs TRBV12-3 or TRBV12-4 and TRBJ2-5; 7 bases are a match to TRBD1. The CDR3 length is 13 residues. V lost 4 bases, J lost 4 bases, and 3 bases stayed unmatched. The CDR3 loop is CASSSSGGETQYL. The DNA of the CDR3 is TGTGCCAGCAGTTCATCAGGGGGAGAGACCCAGTACTTA.

In this sample, this clonotype turned up a few times. V usage is TRBV12-3 or TRBV12-4 and J usage is TRBJ1-1; TRBD1 might be the D (5 bases). The CDR3 loop spans 14 amino acids. V lost 2 bases and J lost 7, with 14 bases in between. As DNA, the CDR3 is TGTGCCAGCAGTTTATCCGGGGCAGCAGTTGAAGCTTTCTTT. Its translation is CASSLSGAAVEAFF.

This clonotype was counted only a few times. The chain couples TRBV20-1 to TRBJ2-1; 7 nucleotides line up with TRBD2. CDR1 is DFQATT and CDR2 is SNEGSKA in the germline V gene (reference sequence). This CDR3 region has 11 residues. After removal of 6 bases from V and 8 bases from J, the junction contained 4 bases not matched to a gene. The CDR3 bases are TGCAGTGCCAAGCGGGGTTATGAGCAGTTCTTC. Encoded protein: CSAKRGYEQFF.

The J gene is TRBJ1-5, the V gene TRBV12-3 or TRBV12-4, with no clear D. This CDR3 comprises 14 residues. V shed 5 bases and J shed 1 base, with 9 bases lying between them. CDR3 region: CASSPDWSNQPQHF. Written as DNA, the CDR3 is TGTGCCAGCAGTCCCGACTGGAGCAATCAGCCCCAGCATTTT.

The genes are TRBV9 and TRBJ1-2; D gene uncertain. The CDR3 is 16 amino acids. Per germline, CDR1 SGDLS and CDR2 YYNGEE. With 0 bases removed from V and 3 bases from J, the gap between germline ends came to 15 bases. CDR3 sequence: CASSVAYVTGDYGYTF. DNA for the CDR3: TGTGCCAGCAGCGTAGCTTATGTGACGGGAGACTATGGCTACACCTTC. Full variable domain (missing parts from reference TRBV9 and TRBJ1-2): DSGVTQTPKHLITATGQRVTLRCSPRSGDLSVYWYQQSLDQGLQFLIQYYNGEERAKGNILERFSAQQFPDLHSELNLSSLELGDSALYFCASSVAYVTGDYGYTFGSGTRLTVV.